One T cell receptor beta chain is described in this entry. This sample was taken from a study of OX40 agonist ivuxolimab in advanced cancers. Patients were ineligible given autoimmune disease history or systemic immunosuppression. Data came from immunoSEQ multiplex PCR; TCRdb stores just in-frame clones and leaves some out. The sample shows tens of thousands of clones, 80% to 90% of them seen only once. The CDR3 is 12 amino acids. Germline CDR1 SGHTA, CDR2 FQGTGA. V was cut by 2 bases and J by 4 bases, with 6 bases left in between. This chain connects TRBV7-3 to TRBJ2-7, with a possible D match to TRBD1 (5 bases). The material was CD4+ or CD8+ T cells sorted from blood, obtained in a trial of the OX40 agonist ivuxolimab. The TCR comes from an adult with an advanced solid tumor such as melanoma, head and neck, liver or kidney cancer. DNA of the CDR3: TGTGCCAGCAGCTTAGGGGCGTACGAGCAGTACTTC. Its protein product is CASSLGAYEQYF.